The sequence of this T cell receptor (beta chain) was determined in a study of shared clonotypes between healthy human individuals. Worth noting for this clone: Its antigen remains unknown. Different DNA sequences within this sample yield the same CDR3.

CDR1 and CDR2 from the germline V gene are SEHNR and FQNEAQ (reference sequence). V lost 5 bases and J lost 4, with 6 bases in between. CDR3 size: 13 residues. Replicate sorted-subset PCRs were loaded with around 210 ng DNA, tens of thousands of T cell genomes. Assay used: immunoSEQ multiplex PCR; TCRdb lists only in-frame clones, some missing. This table holds 2 million to 3 million clones, over 85% found once. Notes on the study in general: Memory subsets generally showed smaller estimated richness than naive subsets did.

The V call is TRBV7-9, the J call TRBJ2-6; no clear D gene. Specimen: naive CD4+ T cells from PBMCs. Subset here: CD45RA+ positively selected. The sequence was obtained from a man in his late teens or twenties in good health. Some clones in this sample may be carry-over from other donors' samples. CDR3 DNA: TGTGCCAGCAGCCTTGCGGGGGCCAACGTCCTGACTTTC. It translates to CASSLAGANVLTF.